This TCR beta chain appears in the sequencing data of a study of cytomegalovirus exposure and HLA in healthy donors (dated 2017 in TCRdb). For the wider study: An earlier analysis of approximately 640 of the donors reported approximately 300 Gb of sequence data and some 120 million unique TCR beta sequences from about 179 million T cells. The number of donors typed differed by locus, with 629-630 for A, B, C, DRB1 and DQB1, around 560 for DQA1, about 610 for DPA1, and some 440 for DPB1. Both class I and class II loci were covered by HLA typing, at four-digit resolution. Donor age, sex, ethnicity and CMV serostatus were collected together with the repertoire data. Besides the first cohort of roughly 640 subjects, a separate validation cohort made up of roughly 130 different subjects was used. High-throughput TCR immunosequencing, statistical association of individual TCRs with disease status, and machine learning were combined to predict cytomegalovirus infection status. Approximately 310 gigabases of sequencing data and tens of millions of unique TCR sequences were included in an early release covering around 650 HLA-typed donors. Among the roughly 400 genotyped donors, around 79% belonged to the genetic ancestry cluster associated with self-reported Caucasian donors. Every repertoire in the discovery cohort had been generated on one and the same sequencing platform. The study aimed to test whether signatures of past pathogen exposure could be identified by cataloging public T cell receptors. Using immunosequencing, the study profiled T cell repertoires from about 650 subjects and related those repertoires to cytomegalovirus serostatus. An earlier analysis of approximately 500 of the donors applied high-throughput TCR beta sequencing to assess whether each TCR beta V gene segment acted as functional or pseudogenic. On average, approximately 250,000 unique TCR beta nucleotide sequences were sequenced per donor among roughly 430 genotyped donors of the cohort, with 15% to 20% of those sequences being non-productive. The later analysis used no new phenotypic data to find candidate immune exposures, relying instead on TCR beta sequences and their occurrence across donors. Because of strong linkage in the cohort, five DR-DQ haplotypes were treated as single units for association and clustering. A later genetic analysis took genome-wide SNP genotypes for about three fifths of the 666 donors and used that subset as a discovery cohort. A later analysis re-examined previously published TCR beta repertoires from roughly 720 donors and added high-resolution HLA genotyping to investigate patterns of TCR occurrence. General conclusions and limits of the study: Because the 87-base-pair reads could not distinguish some IMGT-functional V segments, including TRBV6-2 and TRBV6-3, those segments were excluded. Across donors, most TCR sequences were observed very rarely, whereas some public TCRs were present in many individuals. In a later genetic analysis, a missense DCLRE1C variant was associated with V-gene and J-gene trimming of TCR beta chains, and the association was replicated in an independent cohort. Because HLA typing was missing for some donors at each locus, association tests included only the typed subset. According to a later analysis, most CMV-associated TCR beta chains appeared to be HLA-restricted, and the HLA associations seemed to be driven largely by CMV exposure. This cohort had only TCR beta chains sequenced, and the lack of alpha or paired-chain data limited which features could be detected. In a later analysis, about 16,000 TCR beta sequences were associated with specific HLA alleles at a false discovery rate of 0.05. For the cohort, immune exposure information was limited to CMV serostatus. A further reported finding was that TCR beta sequences accurately predicted the HLA-A and HLA-B alleles for most subjects in the first cohort. The authors suggested that the approach could potentially be generalized to other disease states and immunological phenotypes. The presence/absence analyses assumed that sequencing depth was roughly uniform across donors, and that assumption may not be true. About 17 rarely observed V segments, including chromosome 9 orphons, were excluded from the earlier analysis of some 590 of the donors because counts were too low. Strong co-occurrence of HLA alleles, especially DR and DQ, made assigning TCR associations to individual alleles difficult. In a later analysis, the rate of TCR association differed among HLA loci, with DRB1 alleles having the most associated TCRs and HLA-C alleles having the fewest. A later genetic analysis reported fewer N-insertions in productive TCRs among donors in an Asian-associated ancestry cluster than the roughly 720-donor mean. The classifier was reported to diagnose cytomegalovirus status with high specificity and sensitivity in both the original cohort and the validation cohort. A cluster of highly shared sequence variants was judged likely to be a technical artifact of the sequencing pipeline. In an earlier analysis of several hundred of the donors, most TCR beta V segments were observed in productive rearrangements about 87% or about 30% of the time, broadly matching IMGT annotations. Linkage disequilibrium might explain the correlated functional status among segregating V segments, but an unknown experimental factor could not be excluded. A few of the identified cytomegalovirus-associated TCR beta chains were confirmed in vitro to be specific for cytomegalovirus antigens. The study gave a list of under 200 TCR beta chains associated with cytomegalovirus. A later analysis found that HLA-associated TCR beta chains were more clonally expanded and had lower generation probabilities than equally common non-associated chains. A later analysis reported that several top co-occurrence clusters appeared linked to parvovirus B19, influenza, CMV and Epstein-Barr virus.

The cohort consisted of 600 or so healthy bone marrow donors. All cohort members were sampled while nominally healthy, although unrecorded immune exposures were likely present. The donor tested CMV seropositive and was one of the 289 seropositive cohort members. Each donor provided a peripheral blood sample, and peripheral blood mononuclear cells were used for TCR beta sequencing. Genomic DNA was extracted from the blood cell samples with the Qiagen DNeasy Blood Extraction Kit. The library relied on the immunoSEQ multiplex PCR assay. For the multiplex PCR, a mixture combining 60 forward primers for TCR Vbeta segments and 13 reverse primers for TCR Jbeta segments was used. Amplification of the CDR3 region of rearranged TCR beta genes was performed with a multiplex PCR assay on genomic DNA. The Illumina HiSeq System was used to sequence the amplified TCR beta libraries as 87-base-pair reads. The study's processing was this. In a later analysis, tens of millions of unique TCR beta chains were counted across the 500 to 850 repertoires, and roughly 11 million of these chains were shared by at least two donors. Raw reads were error-corrected and collapsed into unique sequences with a nearest-neighbor algorithm that merged closely related sequences to remove PCR and sequencing errors. To assign V, D and J gene segments, CDR3 sequences were aligned to IMGT reference sequences. For a sequence to be retained, a match of at least six nucleotides was required to both a V gene segment and a J gene segment. Rearrangements were classified as productive when the CDR3 lacked stop codons and remained in frame with V and J, and all other rearrangements were classified as non-productive. CDR3 was defined by IMGT convention, running from the second conserved V-encoded cysteine to the conserved J-encoded phenylalanine. The earlier analysis of 450 to 750 of the donors excluded any sequence lacking an unambiguous match to a single V gene segment. In an earlier analysis of approximately 550 of the donors, V segments were called functional above 56.7% productive rearrangements and were called segregating when the between-donor standard deviation exceeded 5%. A statistical classification framework was built for diagnosing cytomegalovirus status from the catalog of TCR beta chain sequences. A later analysis assigned V and J genes by comparing TCR nucleotide sequences with IMGT/GENE-DB human TR gene sequences. In a later analysis, CDR3 sequences and most-parsimonious VDJ recombination scenarios were assigned using the TCRdist pipeline. In a later analysis, each TCR beta chain was defined by its CDR3 amino acid sequence together with its V-gene family, and reads without a unique V-gene family were excluded. A later analysis removed several hundred highly shared, low-generation-probability nucleotide sequences to deal with suspected cross-contamination and a sequencing artifact. In a later analysis, a clonal expansion index for each public chain was calculated from normalized within-repertoire ranks of inferred template counts. In a later analysis, generation probabilities were computed with a VDJ recombination model fitted to out-of-frame rearrangements, and the resulting probabilities were checked against IGoR. In a later analysis, TCR-TCR, TCR-HLA and TCR-CMV co-occurrence was scored with hypergeometric tests, and a repertoire-size bias correction was applied to TCR pairs. False discovery rates were estimated in a later analysis by permuting HLA or CMV assignments 20 times. In a later analysis, co-occurring TCRs were grouped using DBSCAN, and TCRdist sequence similarity was added for clustering within HLA-allele-positive subsets. Repertoires with fewer than 30,000 or more than 120,000 public chains were left out of co-occurrence clustering, as were about five repertoires with anomalous nucleotide sharing. The table comes from immuneACCESS by way of TCRdb, which keeps in-frame sequences with V and J called. Part of the clones is missing from these tables; in studies checked, under half for an unresolved V gene and the rest for unknown reasons. The D gene and trimming were derived from the DNA, and the V and J assignments and clone size from that table. This sample has 85,000 to 100,000 clones in its table, and around 73% of those were observed once. Approximately 4% of the sample lies in the top ten.

Of note for this clone: Its specific antigen is unknown. Per-nucleotide qualities are absent, and no much larger clonotype sits a single base away.

V is cut by 0 bases and J by 3 bases, and the space between the germline ends is 14 bases. CDR1 and CDR2 are drawn from the germline V gene (reference sequence): MNHEY, SMNVEV. The CDR3 holds 16 amino acids from the cysteine to the phenylalanine. Only the CDR3 region is kept as DNA, spanning 48 bases read in frame from base 1. This clonotype originated in a woman between 40 and 50 years old in good health and CMV-seropositive. The sample consisted of PBMCs. This chain joins TRBV27 to TRBJ1-1; the D gene is possibly TRBD1, with 6 bases matching. Read as DNA, the sequence is TGTGCCAGCAGTTTATCGGGAGGGACATTCGACACTGAAGCTTTCTTT. Its product reads: CASSLSGGTFDTEAFF.